The 10 T cell receptor beta chains reported below all come from one sample, sequenced in a study of siplizumab effects on memory and regulatory T cells. Libraries were prepared by immunoSEQ multiplex PCR; TCRdb keeps only in-frame clonotypes and omits some of them. The sample includes about 91,000 clones, approximately 94% seen only once; the top ten take 6.5%. Sample: CD8+ T cells sorted from blood. The receptor set was obtained from a human donor in good health.

V is TRBV11-2 and J is TRBJ2-3; 9 bases are shared with TRBD2. CDR1 SGHAT and CDR2 FQNNGV come from the germline V gene. The CDR3 is 16 residues long. The V gene end was trimmed by 1 base and the J gene end by 3 bases; junction bases not matched to a gene: 5. CDR3 region: CASSLVTSGSTDTQYF. Written as DNA, the CDR3 is TGTGCCAGCAGCTTAGTGACTAGCGGCAGTACAGATACGCAGTATTTT.

This chain uses TRBV27 with TRBJ2-1; 8 bases are a match to TRBD2. CDR1 is MNHEY and CDR2 is SMNVEV in the germline V gene (reference sequence). This CDR3 comprises 16 residues. V shed 6 bases and J 2 bases; nucleotides not matched to a gene: 9. This CDR3 is CASRSRTSSAYNEQFF. CDR3 bases: TGTGCCAGCAGATCAAGGACTAGCAGTGCCTACAATGAGCAGTTCTTC.

The V and J genes are TRBV13 and TRBJ2-7; 7 positions match TRBD1. Germline CDR1 reads PRHDT; CDR2 reads FYEKMQ (reference sequence). V was pared by 4 bases and J by 0 bases, with 3 bases of the junction left unmatched. CDR3 length: 14 amino acids. The CDR3 is CASSSRDSSYEQYF. CDR3 in DNA: TGTGCCAGCAGCTCGAGGGACAGCTCCTACGAGCAGTACTTC.

The gene calls are TRBV27 and TRBJ1-1; D gene uncertain. Trimming removed 2 bases from V and 3 bases from J, with 7 bases in between. The CDR3 runs 13 residues. Germline V CDR1 and CDR2: MNHEY, SMNVEV (reference sequence). The CDR3 loop reads CASSLGEDTEAFF. The CDR3 nucleotides read TGTGCCAGCAGTTTAGGGGAGGACACTGAAGCTTTCTTT.

Here the CDR3 DNA reads TGCGCCAGCAGCGATGGACAGGGTTTAGTAGATACGCAGTATTTT. Protein product: CASSDGQGLVDTQYF. This sequence joins TRBV5-1 and TRBJ2-3, with 8 nucleotides matching TRBD1. The CDR3 has 15 amino acids. V lost 4 bases and J lost 5; bases outside the gene matches: 9. Germline CDR1 SGHRS, CDR2 YFSETQ.

This clone appeared once. CDR3: CASSYSGSSGNTIYF. CDR3 nucleotide sequence: TGTGCCAGCAGTTATTCAGGGAGCTCTGGAAACACCATATATTTT. The V and J genes are TRBV6-6 and TRBJ1-3, with D tentatively TRBD1 (5 bases). V was cut by 3 bases and J by 0 bases, with 9 bases left in between. CDR3 length: 15 amino acids. Looked up from germline, CDR1 is MNHNY and CDR2 is SVGAGI (reference sequence).

The rearrangement links TRBV6-5 to TRBJ2-2; 9 bases align to TRBD1. CDR3 length: 16 residues. The trim removed 2 bases at V and 6 bases at J, leaving 7 bases unmatched. In germline, CDR1 is MNHEY, CDR2 SVGAGI. The CDR3 coding sequence is TGTGCCAGCAGTTACGACTGGACAGGGGTAGCCGGGGAGCTGTTTTTT. It yields the protein CASSYDWTGVAGELFF.

The V call is TRBV5-4, the J call TRBJ1-1; 7 bases match TRBD1. V lost 6 bases, J lost 8 bases, and 10 bases stayed unmatched. The germline V gene encodes CDR1 SGHNT and CDR2 YYREEE (reference sequence). The CDR3 consists of 13 residues. CDR3 nucleotides: TGTGCCAGCATGGTGGCAGGGGGAGTGGAAGCTTTCTTT. Amino acid sequence: CASMVAGGVEAFF. The whole variable domain, remainder taken from reference TRBV5-4 and TRBJ1-1, is ETGVTQSPTHLIKTRGQQVTLRCSSQSGHNTVSWYQQALGQGPQFIFQYYREEENGRGNFPPRFSGLQFPNYSSELNVNALELDDSALYLCASMVAGGVEAFFGQGTRLTVV.

V is TRBV14 and J is TRBJ2-5; D is perhaps TRBD1 (6 bases). CDR3 length: 17 residues. Germline V gene data show CDR1 as SGHDN and CDR2 as FVKESK. V lost 1 base, J lost 3 bases, and 18 bases lay in between. The CDR3 protein is CASSQGGGEEPEETQYF. The CDR3 region has the DNA TGTGCCAGCAGCCAAGGTGGGGGCGAAGAACCGGAAGAGACCCAGTACTTC.

The chain employs TRBV14 and TRBJ1-1; TRBD1 is a possible D gene (5 bases). Germline lookup yields CDR1 SGHDN and CDR2 FVKESK. With 8 bases removed from V and 0 bases from J, the gap between germline ends came to 16 bases. The CDR3 consists of 15 residues. DNA for the CDR3: TGTGCCAGCGGTACGGGGGTGATGATGAACACTGAAGCTTTCTTT. Its protein is CASGTGVMMNTEAFF.